This T cell receptor (beta chain) is drawn from a study of neoadjuvant anti-PD-1 for oral cavity cancer. Regarding the study as a whole: TCR analyses covered only a few patients per response group.

A note on this clone: Its antigen is not identified.

Noted time point: after neoadjuvant nivolumab, at surgical resection. Measured with immunoSEQ multiplex PCR; TCRdb has only the in-frame clones, and not every one. The table lists over 13,000 clones, less than 85% of them singletons, with 2% to 2.5% in the top ten. The CDR3 runs 15 residues. Unmatched junction bases numbered 5, after V lost 6 bases and J lost 0 bases. Germline assignment: CDR1 MNHNS and CDR2 SASEGT. The rearrangement uses TRBV6-1 and TRBJ2-3, with 8 bases identical to TRBD2. The TCR sequence derives from a person aged 40 to 85 with oral cavity squamous cell carcinoma. The sample consisted of PBMCs, taken after nivolumab (anti-PD-1) treatment. In nucleotides, the CDR3 is TGTGCCAGCAGCGGAGTAGCGGGGAGCACAGATACGCAGTATTTT. As protein: CASSGVAGSTDTQYF.